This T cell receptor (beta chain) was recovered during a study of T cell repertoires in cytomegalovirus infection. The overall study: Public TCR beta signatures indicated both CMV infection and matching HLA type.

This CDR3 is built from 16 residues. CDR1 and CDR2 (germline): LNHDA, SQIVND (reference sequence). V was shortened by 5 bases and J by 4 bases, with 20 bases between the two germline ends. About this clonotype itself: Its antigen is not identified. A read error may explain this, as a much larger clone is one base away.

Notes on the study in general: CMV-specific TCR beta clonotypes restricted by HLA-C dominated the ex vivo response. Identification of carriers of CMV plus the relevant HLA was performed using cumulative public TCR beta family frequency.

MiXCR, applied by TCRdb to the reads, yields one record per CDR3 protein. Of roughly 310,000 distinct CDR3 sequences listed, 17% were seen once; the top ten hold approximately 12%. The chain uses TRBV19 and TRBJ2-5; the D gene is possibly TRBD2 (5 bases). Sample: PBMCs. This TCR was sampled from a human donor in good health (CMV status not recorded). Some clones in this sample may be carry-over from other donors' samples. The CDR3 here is CASSAARAEDRETQYF. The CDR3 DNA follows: TGTGCCAGTAGTGCCGCACGGGCGGAGGACCGAGAGACCCAGTACTTC.